This entry lists 21 T cell receptor beta chains sequenced from one sample in a study of graft-versus-host responses after intestinal transplantation. The method was immunoSEQ multiplex PCR; TCRdb's version includes in-frame clones alone and lacks a portion of them. The table lists 75,000 to 100,000 clones, roughly 83% of them singletons. The starting material was PBMCs, obtained 255 days after intestinal transplant. These TCRs come from a human patient who received an intestinal transplant, so some T cells may come from the graft donor.

The V gene is TRBV5-1, the J gene TRBJ1-2; D remains ambiguous. Germline lookup yields CDR1 SGHRS and CDR2 YFSETQ. This CDR3 region has 11 residues. V gave up 0 bases and J gave up 7 bases, with 4 bases separating them. This CDR3 reads CASSLDGGYTF. In DNA, the CDR3 is TGCGCCAGCAGCTTGGACGGTGGCTACACCTTC. The whole variable domain, filled in from reference TRBV5-1 and TRBJ1-2, reads KAGVTQTPRYLIKTRGQQVTLSCSPISGHRSVSWYQQTPGQGLQFLFEYFSETQRNKGNFPGRFSGRQFSNSRSEMNVSTLELGDSALYLCASSLDGGYTFGSGTRLTVV.

J is TRBJ1-2 and V is TRBV7-3, with D possibly being TRBD1 (5 bases). The ends were cut back, 5 bases at V and 4 bases at J, with 11 bases in the middle. Germline-derived CDR1 and CDR2 are SGHTA and FQGTGA. The CDR3 length is 13 residues. CDR3 DNA sequence: TGTGCCAGCAGCCCAGGGTCGGGCTATGGCTACACCTTC. This gives the protein CASSPGSGYGYTF.

The chain uses TRBV6-6 and TRBJ1-1, with D possibly being TRBD1 (5 bases). The CDR3 consists of 14 residues. The V gene lost 6 bases and the J gene lost 0 bases, with 11 bases spanning the gap. The germline gives CDR1 MNHNY, CDR2 SVGAGI (reference sequence). The CDR3 loop is CASSPDRLNTEAFF. CDR3 nucleotides: TGTGCCAGCAGCCCTGACAGATTGAACACTGAAGCTTTCTTT.

J is TRBJ1-5 and V is TRBV28; D is ambiguous. The CDR3 length is 16 residues. Trimming removed 1 base from V and 3 bases from J, with 13 bases in between. Germline assignment: CDR1 MDHEN and CDR2 SYDVKM. This chain's CDR3 is CASSLLGRMNNQPQHF. CDR3 nucleotides: TGTGCCAGCAGTTTATTGGGAAGAATGAACAATCAGCCCCAGCATTTT.

The rearrangement links TRBV5-1 to TRBJ2-2; the D is unclear. The CDR3 loop spans 13 amino acids. Germline CDR1 SGHRS, CDR2 YFSETQ. With 4 bases removed from V and 4 bases from J, the gap between germline ends came to 8 bases. The CDR3 loop is CASSPDVTGELFF. In nucleotides, the CDR3 is TGCGCCAGCAGCCCAGATGTCACCGGGGAGCTGTTTTTT.

The chain combines TRBV6-5 with TRBJ1-1; D remains unclear. V was cut by 0 bases and J by 2 bases, with 13 bases left in between. Germline V gene data show CDR1 as MNHEY and CDR2 as SVGAGI. CDR3 size: 16 residues. The chain's CDR3 is CASSYSIYANNTEAFF. The CDR3 DNA reads TGTGCCAGCAGTTACTCGATCTACGCCAACAACACTGAAGCTTTCTTT.

The CDR3 sequence is CARRPPRGRGGYTF. The DNA of the CDR3 is TGTGCCAGAAGACCGCCTCGGGGAAGGGGTGGCTACACCTTC. This chain connects TRBV7-5 to TRBJ1-2. TRBV7-5 is marked as a pseudogene. This CDR3 region has 14 residues.

The chain joins TRBV4-1 to TRBJ1-2, with TRBD1 identical over 8 bases. CDR1 and CDR2 (germline): MGHRA, YSYEKL. J was trimmed by 6 bases and V by 0 bases; bases with no gene match: 3. This CDR3 contains 14 residues. The CDR3 sequence is CASSQDQGAHGYTF. The CDR3 DNA reads as TGCGCCAGCAGCCAAGATCAGGGGGCACATGGCTACACCTTC.

The chain recombines TRBV5-1 with TRBJ1-1; 11 nucleotides match TRBD1. With V trimmed by 4 bases and J by 2 bases, 10 bases remained unmatched. Germline-derived CDR1 and CDR2 are SGHRS and YFSETQ. The CDR3 spans 17 residues. The CDR3 DNA sequence: TGCGCCAGCAGCCCCGGGACAGGGGGTGTCCCTAACACTGAAGCTTTCTTT. Translation: CASSPGTGGVPNTEAFF.

The chain recombines TRBV2 with TRBJ2-1; perhaps TRBD2 as D (5 bases). CDR3 length: 11 amino acids. Trimming pared 6 bases from V and 6 bases from J, leaving 6 bases between. Germline CDR1 and CDR2: SNHLY and FYNNEI. DNA for the CDR3: TGTGCCAGCAGGGGGAGCAATGAGCAGTTCTTC. It specifies CASRGSNEQFF. The full variable domain, in which reference TRBV2 and TRBJ2-1 provide the parts outside the CDR3, is EPEVTQTPSHQVTQMGQEVILRCVPISNHLYFYWYRQILGQKVEFLVSFYNNEISEKSEIFDDQFSVERPDGSNFTLKIRSTKLEDSAMYFCASRGSNEQFFGPGTRLTVL.

This clone has only one observation. The J gene is TRBJ1-4, the V gene TRBV7-8, with unresolved D. In germline, CDR1 is SGHVS, CDR2 FQNEAQ. The length of the CDR3 is 20 residues. The V and J ends lost 4 bases and 1 base respectively, with 25 bases between them. For the CDR3, the DNA is TGTGCCAGCAGCTCCAATCTTTGGGGTCGGAGTGGGGTAACTAATGAAAAACTGTTTTTT. It is translated as CASSSNLWGRSGVTNEKLFF.

V and J are TRBV18 and TRBJ1-1; D might be TRBD1 (6 bases). V lost 2 bases to trimming and J lost 3 bases, with 13 bases between them. The CDR3 runs to 15 residues. From germline, CDR1 is KGHSH and CDR2 LQKENI. In DNA form, the CDR3 reads TGTGCCAGCTCACCAGGTACAGGGAGGTACACTGAAGCTTTCTTT. It specifies CASSPGTGRYTEAFF.

This chain links TRBV30 with TRBJ1-2, with 8 bases lining up with TRBD1. The CDR3 covers 15 residues. V gave up 1 base and J gave up 0 bases; unmatched junction bases: 4. Per the germline V gene, CDR1 is GTSNPN and CDR2 is SVGIG (reference sequence). CDR3: CAWSETGAANYGYTF. CDR3 nucleotide sequence: TGTGCCTGGAGTGAGACAGGGGCCGCTAACTATGGCTACACCTTC.

The J gene is TRBJ2-7, the V gene TRBV4-1, with 7 bases matching TRBD1. J was trimmed by 1 base and V by 1 base; bases with no gene match: 4. CDR1 is MGHRA, CDR2 YSYEKL, per germline. The CDR3 runs to 15 residues. Here the CDR3 reads CASSQAGTASYEQYF. Here the CDR3 DNA reads TGCGCCAGCAGCCAAGCCGGGACAGCATCCTACGAGCAGTACTTC.

The chain couples TRBV6-1 to TRBJ2-3; TRBD2 matches 9 bases. The CDR3 contains 15 residues. Germline loops: CDR1 MNHNS, CDR2 SASEGT. V trimming: 7 bases; J trimming: 3 bases; junction bases outside the gene matches: 8. The CDR3 coding sequence is TGTGCCAGCATGGCGGGAGGGCCGAGGACAGATACGCAGTATTTT. It translates to CASMAGGPRTDTQYF.

The chain employs TRBV7-6 and TRBJ1-5; D perhaps matches TRBD1 (5 bases). Trimming shortened V by 5 bases and J by 7 bases, and 18 bases separated the two germline ends. The germline gives CDR1 SGHVS, CDR2 FNYEAQ. This CDR3 has 15 amino acids. Here the CDR3 reads CASSPPLGGGQPQHF. DNA for the CDR3: TGTGCCAGCAGCCCCCCCTTGGGGGGTGGGCAGCCCCAGCATTTT.

The rearrangement joins TRBV6-6 to TRBJ2-3; 8 bases fit TRBD2. Germline V gene sequence: CDR1 MNHNY, CDR2 SVGAGI (reference sequence). V was clipped by 2 bases and J by 2 bases; unmatched bases: 6. The CDR3 contains 16 residues. CDR3 residues: CASSYRRGDSTDTQYF. The DNA of the CDR3 is TGTGCCAGCAGTTACAGGCGGGGGGACTCCACAGATACGCAGTATTTT.

This sequence joins TRBV18 and TRBJ1-5; maybe TRBD1 (5 bases). V was pared by 3 bases and J by 4 bases, with 10 bases between. Germline V gene lookup returns CDR1 KGHSH and CDR2 LQKENI. CDR3 size: 14 residues. CDR3 bases: TGTGCCAGCTCACCGGGACGGAATAATCAGCCCCAGCATTTT. Protein: CASSPGRNNQPQHF.

The chain recombines TRBV5-1 with TRBJ1-4; 9 bases map to TRBD1. Germline V lookup: CDR1 SGHRS, CDR2 YFSETQ. After removal of 5 bases from V and 7 bases from J, the junction contained 9 bases not matched to a gene. CDR3 length equals 15 residues. The CDR3: CASRPGTGYGEKLFF. The DNA for the CDR3 is TGCGCCAGCAGGCCCGGGACAGGGTATGGTGAAAAACTGTTTTTT.

This rearrangement joins TRBV5-4 to TRBJ2-7; D gene unclear. CDR1 SGHNT and CDR2 YYREEE come from the germline V gene (reference sequence). The CDR3 spans 13 residues. V was clipped by 4 bases and J by 2 bases, with 10 bases between them. The DNA for the CDR3 is TGTGCCAGCAGCCATGGTCCCCCCTACGAGCAGTACTTC. Translation: CASSHGPPYEQYF.

This clone was detected only once. The chain employs TRBV5-6 and TRBJ2-2; weak D call: TRBD1 (6 bases). The CDR3 is made up of 14 amino acids. CDR1 SGHDT and CDR2 YYEEEE come from the germline V gene. Deletions cut 3 bases from V and 5 bases from J, with 11 bases between. The CDR3 protein is CASSSTTGTGELFF. In nucleotides, the CDR3 is TGTGCCAGCAGCTCCACCACAGGGACCGGGGAGCTGTTTTTT.